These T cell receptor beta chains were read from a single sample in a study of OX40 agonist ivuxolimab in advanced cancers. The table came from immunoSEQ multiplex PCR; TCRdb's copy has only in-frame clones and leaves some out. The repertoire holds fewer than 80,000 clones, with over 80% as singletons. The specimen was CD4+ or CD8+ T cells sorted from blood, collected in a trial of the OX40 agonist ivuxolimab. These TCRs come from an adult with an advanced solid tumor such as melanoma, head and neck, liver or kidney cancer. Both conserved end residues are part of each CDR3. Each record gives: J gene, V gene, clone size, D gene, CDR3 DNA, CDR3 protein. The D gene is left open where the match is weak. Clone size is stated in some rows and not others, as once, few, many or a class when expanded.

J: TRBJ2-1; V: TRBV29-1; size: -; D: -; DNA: TGCAGCGTTGAAGCTACGGATGACTCCTACAATGAGCAGTTCTTC; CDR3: CSVEATDDSYNEQFF
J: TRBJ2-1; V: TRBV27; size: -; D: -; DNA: TGTGCCAGCAGTTTAGACAGCTACAATGAGCAGTTCTTC; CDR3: CASSLDSYNEQFF
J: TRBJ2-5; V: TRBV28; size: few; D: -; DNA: TGTGCCAGCAGTTCAATCGGAGGCAAAGAGACCCAGTACTTC; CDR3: CASSSIGGKETQYF
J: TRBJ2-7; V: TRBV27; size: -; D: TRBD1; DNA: TGTGCCAGCAGTTTAGCAGGGGGCGCGGGCGAGCAGTACTTC; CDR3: CASSLAGGAGEQYF
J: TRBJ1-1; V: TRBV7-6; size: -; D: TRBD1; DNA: TGTGCCAGCGGCGCCGGGACAGGGGGCACTGAAGCTTTCTTT; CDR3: CASGAGTGGTEAFF
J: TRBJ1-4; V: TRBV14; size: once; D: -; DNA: TGTGCCAGCAGCCAAGAACCAGGGGAGTGGACTAATGAAAAACTGTTTTTT; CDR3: CASSQEPGEWTNEKLFF
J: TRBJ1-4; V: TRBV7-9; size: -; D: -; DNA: TGTGCCAGCAGACCCCAGGGATATAAGGAAAAACTGTTTTTT; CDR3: CASRPQGYKEKLFF
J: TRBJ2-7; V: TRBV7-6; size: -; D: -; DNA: TGTGCCAGCAGCCCGACCAGATCCGACGAGCAGTACTTC; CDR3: CASSPTRSDEQYF
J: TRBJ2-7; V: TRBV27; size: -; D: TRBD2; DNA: TGTGCCAGCAGTTCTGGACTAGCGAGTTACGAGCAGTACTTC; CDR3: CASSSGLASYEQYF
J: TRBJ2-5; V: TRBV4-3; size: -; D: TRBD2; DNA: TGCGCCAGCAGCCGCCTGACTAGCGGGGAAGAGACCCAGTACTTC; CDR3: CASSRLTSGEETQYF
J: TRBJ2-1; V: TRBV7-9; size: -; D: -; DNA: TGTGCCAGCAGCCCCCGACAGGACAATGAGCAGTTCTTC; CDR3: CASSPRQDNEQFF
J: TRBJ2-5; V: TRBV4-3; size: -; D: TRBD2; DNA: TGCGCCAGCAGCCAAGACGCGGGACTAGCGGAGACCCAGTACTTC; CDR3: CASSQDAGLAETQYF
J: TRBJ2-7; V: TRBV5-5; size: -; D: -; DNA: TGTGCCAGCAGCCCGGACAGCTACGAGCAGTACTTC; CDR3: CASSPDSYEQYF
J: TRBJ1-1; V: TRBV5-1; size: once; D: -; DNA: TGCGCCAGCAGCTTGGTCATGAACACTGAAGCTTTCTTT; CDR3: CASSLVMNTEAFF
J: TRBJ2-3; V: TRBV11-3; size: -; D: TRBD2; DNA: TGTGCCAGCAGCTTAGTATCCCGTAGCGGGAGTAGCACAGATACGCAGTATTTT; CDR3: CASSLVSRSGSSTDTQYF
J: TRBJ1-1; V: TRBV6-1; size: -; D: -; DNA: TGTGCCAGCAGTGAAGCGCTTGGGGGGAACACTGAAGCTTTCTTT; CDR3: CASSEALGGNTEAFF
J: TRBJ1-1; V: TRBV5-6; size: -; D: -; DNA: TGTGCCAGCAGCTCCCAGGGATCTGAAGCTTTCTTT; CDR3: CASSSQGSEAFF
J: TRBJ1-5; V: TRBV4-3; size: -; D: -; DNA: TGCGCCAGCAGCCAAGACGGGGGAGCAGCCCAGCATTTT; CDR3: CASSQDGGAAQHF
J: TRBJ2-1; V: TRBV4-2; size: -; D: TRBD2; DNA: TGTGCCAGCAGCCAACTAGCGGAGCCCTACAATGAGCAGTTCTTC; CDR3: CASSQLAEPYNEQFF
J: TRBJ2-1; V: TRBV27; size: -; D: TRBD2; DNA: TGTGCCAGCAGTTTATACCAGCGGGAGGTGATTATAGAAGAGCAGTTCTTC; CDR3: CASSLYQREVIIEEQFF
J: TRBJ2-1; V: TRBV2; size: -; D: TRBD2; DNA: TGTGCCAGCACGGGGGGTAGTAGCGGGGTCCCGGGCTACAATGAGCAGTTCTTC; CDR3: CASTGGSSGVPGYNEQFF
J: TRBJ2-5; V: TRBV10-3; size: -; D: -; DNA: TGTGCCATCAGTGAGTCGGTTCAAGCGGAGGGGAGAGTGACCCAGTACTTC; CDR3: CAISESVQAEGRVTQYF
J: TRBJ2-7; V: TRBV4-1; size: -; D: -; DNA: TGCGCCAGCAGCCAAGATCCCCAAACCTACGAGCAGTACTTC; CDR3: CASSQDPQTYEQYF
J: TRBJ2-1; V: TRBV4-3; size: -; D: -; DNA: TGCGCCAGCAGCCAAGATAAGTCGCCAGGGTGGGTGGAGCAGTTCTTC; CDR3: CASSQDKSPGWVEQFF
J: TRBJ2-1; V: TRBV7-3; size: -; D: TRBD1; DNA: TGTGCCAGCAGCTTACAGGGACAGGGAATACGCAACAATGAGCAGTTCTTC; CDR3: CASSLQGQGIRNNEQFF
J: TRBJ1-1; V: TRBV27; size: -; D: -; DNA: TGTGCCAGCGCTGCCGGAGTTGTAGCTTTCTTT; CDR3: CASAAGVVAFF
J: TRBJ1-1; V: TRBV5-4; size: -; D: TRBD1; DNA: TGTGCCAGCAGCACCGGACAGGGTGAGTCCACTGAAGCTTTCTTT; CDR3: CASSTGQGESTEAFF
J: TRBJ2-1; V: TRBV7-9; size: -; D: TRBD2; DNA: TGTGCCAGCAGCTTAAAGGGACTAGCGGGAGATTACCAGTTCTTC; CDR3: CASSLKGLAGDYQFF
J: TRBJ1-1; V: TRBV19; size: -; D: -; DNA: TGTGCCAGTAGTATACAACAGGGAGGGGCTGAAGCTTTCTTT; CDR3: CASSIQQGGAEAFF
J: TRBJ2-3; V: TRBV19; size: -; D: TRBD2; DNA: TGTGCCAGTAGTATAGAGGGCGTCGTGGCGGGGGACACAGATACGCAGTATTTT; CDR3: CASSIEGVVAGDTDTQYF
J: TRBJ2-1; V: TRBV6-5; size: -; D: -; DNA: TGTGCCAGCAGTTCGACCGGTTTTCTAGAGCAGTTCTTC; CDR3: CASSSTGFLEQFF
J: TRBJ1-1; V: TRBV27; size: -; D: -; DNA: TGTGCCAGCAGTTTAACGGCGGGCAGCTGGGAAGCTTTCTTT; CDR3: CASSLTAGSWEAFF
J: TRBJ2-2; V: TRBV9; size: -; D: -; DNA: TGTGCCAGCAGCGTATATCACTCCGGGGAGCTGTTTTTT; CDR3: CASSVYHSGELFF
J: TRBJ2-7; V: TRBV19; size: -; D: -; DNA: TGTGCCAGTAGTACCCCGGAGCGGAAGTGGAACGAGCAGTACTTC; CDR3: CASSTPERKWNEQYF
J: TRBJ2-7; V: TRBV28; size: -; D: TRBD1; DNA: TGTGCCAGCAGTTTCCAGGGGGACTCCTACGAGCAGTACTTC; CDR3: CASSFQGDSYEQYF
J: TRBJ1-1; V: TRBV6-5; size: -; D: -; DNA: TGTGCCAGCAGTTACTCGGGCGTGAACACTGAAGCTTTCTTT; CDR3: CASSYSGVNTEAFF
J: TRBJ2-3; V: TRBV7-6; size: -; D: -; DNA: TGTGCCAGCAGTCGTACTTGGTTAGCAGATACGCAGTATTTT; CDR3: CASSRTWLADTQYF
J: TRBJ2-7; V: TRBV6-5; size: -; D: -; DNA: TGTGCCAGCAGTTACTCGCCGGGGCGAAGCTCCTACGAGCAGTACTTC; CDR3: CASSYSPGRSSYEQYF
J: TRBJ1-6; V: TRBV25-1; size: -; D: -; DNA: TGTGCCAGCAGTGGGGCAGGGGCAAGGCCCTATAATTCACCCCTCCACTTT; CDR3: CASSGAGARPYNSPLHF
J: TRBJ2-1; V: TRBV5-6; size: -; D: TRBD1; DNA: TGTGCCAGCAGCTTAGACAGGGGATACAATGAGCAGTTCTTC; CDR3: CASSLDRGYNEQFF
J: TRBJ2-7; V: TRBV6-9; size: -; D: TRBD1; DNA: TGTGCCAGCAGTGTAACCGGGACAGGGACCTACGAGCAGTACTTC; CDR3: CASSVTGTGTYEQYF
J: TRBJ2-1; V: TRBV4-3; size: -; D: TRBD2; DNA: TGCGCCAGCAGCCAAGATGAAACTTGGCTAGCGGGAATTCAGTTCTTC; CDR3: CASSQDETWLAGIQFF
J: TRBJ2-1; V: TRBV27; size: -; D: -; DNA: TGTGCCAGCAGTTGGGGCTCCAGTTTATACAATGAGCAGTTCTTC; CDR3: CASSWGSSLYNEQFF
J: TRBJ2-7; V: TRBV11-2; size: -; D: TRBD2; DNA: TGTGCCAGCAGCTACAACCCTAGCGGGAGCTACGAGCAGTACTTC; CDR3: CASSYNPSGSYEQYF